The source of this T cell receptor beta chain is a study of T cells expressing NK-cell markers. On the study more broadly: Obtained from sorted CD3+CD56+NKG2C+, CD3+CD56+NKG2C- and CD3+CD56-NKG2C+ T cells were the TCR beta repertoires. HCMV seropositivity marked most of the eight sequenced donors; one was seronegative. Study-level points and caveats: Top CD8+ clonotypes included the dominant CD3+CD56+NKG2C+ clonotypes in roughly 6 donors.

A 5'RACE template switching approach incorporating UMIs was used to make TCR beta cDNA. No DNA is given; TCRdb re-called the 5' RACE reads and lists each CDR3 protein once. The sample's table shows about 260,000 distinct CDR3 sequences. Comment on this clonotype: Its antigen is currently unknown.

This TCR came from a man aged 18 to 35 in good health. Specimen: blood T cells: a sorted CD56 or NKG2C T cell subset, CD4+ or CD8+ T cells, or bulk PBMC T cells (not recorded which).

CDR3 region: CASSLGPLAGGHEQFF. V gene TRBV5-1 combines with J gene TRBJ2-1; TCRdb outputs TRBD2, but without DNA this stays unchecked. The length of the CDR3 is 16 residues. CDR1 is SGHRS and CDR2 is YFSETQ in the germline V gene.